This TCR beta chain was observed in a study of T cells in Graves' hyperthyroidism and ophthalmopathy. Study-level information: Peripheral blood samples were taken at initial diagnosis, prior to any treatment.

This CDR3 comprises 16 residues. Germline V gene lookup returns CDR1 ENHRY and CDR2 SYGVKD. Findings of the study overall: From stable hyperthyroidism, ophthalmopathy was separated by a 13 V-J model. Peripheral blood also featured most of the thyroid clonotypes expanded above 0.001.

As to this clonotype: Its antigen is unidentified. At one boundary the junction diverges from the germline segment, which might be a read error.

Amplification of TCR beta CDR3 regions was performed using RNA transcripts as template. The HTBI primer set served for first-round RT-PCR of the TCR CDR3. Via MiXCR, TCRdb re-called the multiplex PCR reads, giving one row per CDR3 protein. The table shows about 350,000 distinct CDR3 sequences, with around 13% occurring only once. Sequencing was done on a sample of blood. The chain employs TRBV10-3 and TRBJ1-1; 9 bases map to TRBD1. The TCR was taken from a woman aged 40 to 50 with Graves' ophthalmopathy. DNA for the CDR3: TGTGCCACCAGTGAGGGACAGGGAATCGGGAACACTGAAGCTTTCTTT. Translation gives CATSEGQGIGNTEAFF.